The next 19 T cell receptor beta chains were all read from a single sample in a study of regulatory T cells in long-lasting Graves disease. Construction of the TCR beta libraries employed iRepertoire HTBI primers in conjunction with Arm-PCR of CDR3 regions. Each CDR3 protein gets one entry after TCRdb re-called the multiplex PCR reads with MiXCR. The sample includes about 220,000 distinct CDR3 sequences, roughly 18% of them seen just once. Indicated time point: newly diagnosed GD, antithyroid drugs for less than 3 months. RNA extracted from PBMCs served as the sequencing template. The sample was also reused in another study, on T cells in Graves' hyperthyroidism and ophthalmopathy.

The material was peripheral blood mononuclear cells (PBMCs), obtained at new diagnosis, from a patient treated with antithyroid drugs. All receptors come from a woman under 40 with Graves disease.

This clonotype was recorded at least ten times. The chain joins TRBV9 to TRBJ1-5; 11 bases fit TRBD1. The CDR3 has 16 residues. V gave up 4 bases and J gave up 1 base; unmatched junction bases: 4. CDR1 is SGDLS, CDR2 YYNGEE, per germline. CDR3 amino acids: CASSPGTGGSNQPQHF. The DNA of the CDR3 is TGTGCCAGCAGCCCTGGGACAGGGGGGAGCAATCAGCCCCAGCATTTT.

The V and J genes are TRBV19 and TRBJ1-2, with TRBD1 matching 7 bases. J was trimmed by 6 bases and V by 0 bases; bases with no gene match: 7. The CDR3 loop spans 15 amino acids. Germline V gene lookup returns CDR1 LNHDA and CDR2 SQIVND (reference sequence). The CDR3 protein is CASSIDAGGGNGYTF. CDR3 DNA sequence: TGTGCCAGTAGTATAGATGCAGGGGGAGGCAATGGCTACACCTTC.

This clonotype was seen at least ten times. CDR3 sequence (DNA): TGTGCCACCCGGGACGGGCTCTATGGCTACACCTTC. It translates to CATRDGLYGYTF. The chain links TRBV28 to TRBJ1-2; TRBD1 is a possible D gene (5 bases). This CDR3 spans 12 amino acids. CDR1 and CDR2 from the germline V gene are MDHEN and SYDVKM. The V gene lost 10 bases and the J gene lost 4 bases, with 13 bases spanning the gap.

This clonotype was seen more than once but under ten times. The chain employs TRBV4-1 and TRBJ1-5; D is uncertain. The CDR3 runs to 14 residues. The V gene lost 1 base and the J gene lost 4 bases, with 8 bases spanning the gap. Germline loops: CDR1 MGHRA, CDR2 YSYEKL. CDR3 DNA: TGCGCCAGCAGCCAAGGCGTCGCTAATCAGCCCCAGCATTTT. Its protein is CASSQGVANQPQHF.

Comment on this clonotype: A far larger clone is just one base off, so this is likely a read error. V and J are TRBV11-2 and TRBJ2-5, with D possibly matching TRBD2 (6 bases). Trimming removed 7 bases at V and 13 bases at J, with 28 bases between. There are 15 residues in the CDR3. CDR1 SGHAT and CDR2 FQNNGV come from the germline V gene. DNA for the CDR3: TGTGCCAGCACCTCCTTAGCGGACGCCTTCTACGAGCGGTACTTC. Translating it yields CASTSLADAFYERYF. Drawing the rest from reference TRBV11-2 and TRBJ2-5, the complete variable domain is EAGVAQSPRYKIIEKRQSVAFWCNPISGHATLYWYQQILGQGPKLLIQFQNNGVVDDSQLPKDRFSAERLKGVDSTLKIQPAKLEDSAVYLCASTSLADAFYERYFGPGTRLLVL.

This clonotype was detected ten times or more. V usage is TRBV2 and J usage is TRBJ2-5, with 11 bases identical to TRBD1. Germline V gene sequence: CDR1 SNHLY, CDR2 FYNNEI. This CDR3 spans 14 amino acids. V lost 6 bases to trimming and J lost 5 bases; unmatched junction nucleotides: 5. This CDR3 reads CASSGTGGRETQYF. The CDR3 region has the DNA TGTGCCAGCAGCGGGACAGGGGGACGGGAGACCCAGTACTTC.

Regarding this clonotype: It differs at one base from a far larger clone, so likely a read error. V gene TRBV5-5 combines with J gene TRBJ2-4; 9 bases are a match to TRBD2. The DNA end is more similar to TRBJ2-7, so the J call may be wrong. The CDR3 runs to 17 residues. CDR1 SGHKS and CDR2 YYEKEE come from the germline V gene (reference sequence). The CDR3 DNA sequence: TGTGCCAGCAGCTTGGAGCCCGGCGGGGGGGTTGGCGACGAGCAGTACTTC. Encoded protein: CASSLEPGGGVGDEQYF.

This clonotype was recorded at least ten times. Mismatch with germline at one junction end may stem from a read error. The V call is TRBV7-2, the J call TRBJ2-1; 13 bases agree with TRBD2. The germline CDR1 and CDR2 sequences are SGHTA and FQGNSA. The CDR3 totals 16 residues. The CDR3 DNA is TGTGCTAGCAGCTCCAGGAGGGGACTAGCGGGACATGAGCAGTTCTTC. It yields the protein CASSSRRGLAGHEQFF.

At least ten counts were recorded for this clonotype. The V call is TRBV7-9, the J call TRBJ2-1; no firm D call. V lost 0 bases and J 4 bases, leaving 10 bases between the germline ends. The CDR3 is made up of 15 amino acids. Germline V gives CDR1 SEHNR, CDR2 FQNEAQ (reference sequence). The CDR3 sequence: CASSLAFSPYNEQFF. Written as DNA, the CDR3 is TGTGCCAGCAGCTTAGCCTTCTCCCCGTACAATGAGCAGTTCTTC.

This clonotype was recorded many times. V gene TRBV30 combines with J gene TRBJ2-2; D is unclear. The CDR3 totals 10 residues. V lost 4 bases, J lost 6 bases, and 3 bases lay in between. CDR1 GTSNPN and CDR2 SVGIG come from the germline V gene (reference sequence). CDR3 sequence reads: CAWKAGELFF. In DNA form, the CDR3 reads TGTGCCTGGAAGGCCGGGGAGCTGTTTTTT.

This clonotype has a count of ten or more. The rearrangement uses TRBV6-1 and TRBJ2-2, with TRBD2 identical over 8 bases. Germline V gene data show CDR1 as MNHNS and CDR2 as SASEGT. The CDR3 runs to 14 residues. J gave up 5 bases and V 6 bases, and 5 bases lay outside the gene matches. In DNA, the CDR3 is TGTGCCAGCAGCCACGGGGGGGCAACCGGGGAGCTGTTTTTT. The encoded protein is CASSHGGATGELFF.

Turning to this clonotype: This clone may be a read error of a much larger clone one base away. Likely a read error: the CDR3 ends without its conserved phenylalanine or tryptophan. J is TRBJ2-7 and V is TRBV27, with D possibly being TRBD2 (6 bases). The V and J ends lost 6 bases and 2 bases respectively, with 11 bases between them. Germline-derived CDR1 and CDR2 are MNHEY and SMNVEV (reference sequence). The CDR3 spans 13 residues. The CDR3 DNA reads TGTGCCAGCAGCCAAGGGACTGCCTACGAGCAGTACCTC. This codes for CASSQGTAYEQYL.

This clonotype was picked up many times. The chain carries TRBV6-1 and TRBJ2-7; a weak D match, TRBD1 (6 bases). CDR1 and CDR2 (germline): MNHNS, SASEGT. The V and J ends lost 7 bases and 3 bases respectively, with 13 bases between them. This CDR3 is 13 amino acids long. The CDR3 DNA follows: TGTGCCAGCAACCCAACACAGGGCTACGAGCAGTACTTC. This encodes CASNPTQGYEQYF.

In this sample, this clonotype turned up a few times. The rearrangement joins TRBV18 to TRBJ1-1, with TRBD1 matching 10 bases. The ends lost 5 bases at V and 0 bases at J; junction bases unmatched: 9. Germline CDR1 and CDR2: KGHSH and LQKENI. The CDR3 has 17 amino acids. The CDR3 spells CASSLAGTGAMNTEAFF. The CDR3 DNA follows: TGTGCCAGCTCATTGGCGGGGACAGGGGCAATGAACACTGAAGCTTTCTTT.

This clonotype was found many times. J is TRBJ1-5 and V is TRBV19; maybe TRBD1 (5 bases). CDR1 and CDR2 (germline): LNHDA, SQIVND (reference sequence). The CDR3 length is 15 residues. Trimming cost V 5 bases and J 2 bases, with 13 bases left between them. The DNA of the CDR3 is TGTGCCAGTAGTGTTGCCCTAGGGGGCAATCAGCCCCAGCATTTT. Its protein is CASSVALGGNQPQHF.

The CDR3 nucleotides read TGTGCCAGCAGTTTATCTCTCGGGGGAAAACTGTTTTTT. Protein product: CASSLSLGGKLFF. V is TRBV28 and J is TRBJ1-4; TRBD1 is a possible D gene (5 bases). The germline V and J ends were trimmed by 1 base and 10 bases, with 10 bases remaining between them. Germline CDR1 and CDR2: MDHEN and SYDVKM. The CDR3 totals 13 residues.

In its sample, this clonotype was seen many times. The V gene is TRBV27, the J gene TRBJ1-5; D not certain. From germline, CDR1 is MNHEY and CDR2 SMNVEV (reference sequence). V gave up 9 bases and J gave up 2 bases, with 14 bases separating them. This CDR3 spans 14 amino acids. The CDR3 region is CASHREGRNQPQHF. The CDR3 DNA reads TGTGCCAGTCACCGGGAGGGTCGCAATCAGCCCCAGCATTTT.

This clonotype was detected many times. The chain is built from TRBV30 and TRBJ2-2; D is unclear. Trimming removed 2 bases at V and 2 bases at J, with 3 bases between. The CDR3 spans 12 residues. From germline, CDR1 is GTSNPN and CDR2 SVGIG (reference sequence). The CDR3 DNA reads TGTGCCTGGAGTCAAAACACCGGGGAGCTGTTTTTT. It translates to CAWSQNTGELFF. Full variable domain (outside the CDR3, taken from reference TRBV30 and TRBJ2-2): SQTIHQWPATLVQPVGSPLSLECTVEGTSNPNLYWYRQAAGRGLQLLFYSVGIGQISSEVPQNLSASRPQDRQFILSSKKLLLSDSGFYLCAWSQNTGELFFGEGSRLTVL.

V gene TRBV9 combines with J gene TRBJ1-1; D ambiguous. The CDR3 is 14 residues long. The V end was cut by 0 bases, the J end by 8 bases, with 14 bases between. CDR1 SGDLS and CDR2 YYNGEE come from the germline V gene. DNA for the CDR3: TGTGCCAGCAGCGTAGGGTCCGCAGGATTAGAAGCTTTCTTT. It is translated as CASSVGSAGLEAFF.